Listed below are T cell receptor beta chains from one sample, sequenced in a study of CD8+CD57+ T cells in acquired aplastic anemia. TCRdb re-analysed the reads in MiXCR, keeping a single row per CDR3 protein. This sample has 450,000 to 550,000 distinct CDR3 sequences, with around 30% found just once. The sample consisted of sorted CD4+, CD8+, or CD8+CD57+ T cells (not recorded which) from PBMCs. These receptors all stem from a human donor with aplastic anemia. Both conserved end residues are part of each CDR3. The D gene is left open where the match is weak. Size is omitted from some rows. Given values are once, few, many or a class for expanded clones.

clone_size | j_call | v_call | d_call | cdr3_aa | cdr3_nt
many | TRBJ1-1 | TRBV2 | NA | CASSEGGLNTEAFF | TGTGCCAGCAGTGAAGGGGGTTTAAACACTGAAGCTTTCTTT
few | TRBJ2-1 | TRBV11-1 | TRBD1 | CATNKQGAVYNEQFF | TGTGCCACCAACAAACAGGGGGCAGTCTACAATGAGCAGTTCTTC
NA | TRBJ2-1 | TRBV5-1 | NA | CASSLDGPYEQFF | TGCGCCAGCAGCTTGGACGGACCTTACGAGCAGTTCTTC
NA | TRBJ1-2 | TRBV28 | NA | CASNNRVGGYTF | TGTGCCAGCAATAACAGGGTCGGTGGCTACACCTTC
many | TRBJ1-1 | TRBV29-1 | NA | CSVFRQGGNTEAFF | TGCAGCGTTTTTCGGCAGGGTGGGAACACTGAAGCTTTCTTT
NA | TRBJ2-3 | TRBV2 | NA | CASSDRQALDTQYF | TGTGCCAGCAGTGACCGACAAGCCCTGGATACGCAGTATTTT
many | TRBJ1-5 | TRBV6-1 | TRBD1 | CASSPTGGGQPQHF | TGTGCCAGCAGTCCTACAGGGGGTGGTCAGCCCCAGCATTTT
NA | TRBJ1-6 | TRBV7-9 | NA | CASILGGNSPLHF | TGTGCCAGCATCCTCGGGGGTAATTCACCCCTCCACTTT
NA | TRBJ2-5 | TRBV2 | NA | CASGGWSGETQYF | TGTGCCAGCGGGGGGTGGTCCGGGGAGACCCAGTACTTC
many | TRBJ1-5 | TRBV14 | NA | CASSPLGEPGQPQHF | TGTGCCAGCAGCCCCCTAGGAGAGCCGGGGCAGCCCCAGCATTTT
NA | TRBJ2-7 | TRBV15 | TRBD2 | CATSGVFFTSGGREQYF | TGTGCCACCAGCGGGGTTTTCTTTACCTCGGGGGGTCGCGAGCAGTACTTC